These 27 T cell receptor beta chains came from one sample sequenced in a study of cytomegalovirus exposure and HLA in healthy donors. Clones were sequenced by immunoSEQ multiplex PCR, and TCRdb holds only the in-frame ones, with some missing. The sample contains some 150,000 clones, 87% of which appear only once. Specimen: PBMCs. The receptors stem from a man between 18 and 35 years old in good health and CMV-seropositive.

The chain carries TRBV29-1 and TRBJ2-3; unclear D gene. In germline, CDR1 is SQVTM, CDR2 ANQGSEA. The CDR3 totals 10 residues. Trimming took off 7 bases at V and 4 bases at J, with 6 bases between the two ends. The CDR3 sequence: CSAISDTQYF. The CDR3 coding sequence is TGCAGCGCTATTTCAGATACGCAGTATTTT.

The CDR3 reads CASSTPGHPKNTGELFF. CDR3 nucleotide sequence: TGTGCCAGTAGTACCCCGGGACACCCCAAGAACACCGGGGAGCTGTTTTTT. The chain uses TRBV19 and TRBJ2-2, with TRBD1 as a possible D gene (6 bases). The germline CDR1 and CDR2 sequences are LNHDA and SQIVND (reference sequence). The CDR3 length is 17 residues. Trimming pared 4 bases from V and 1 base from J, leaving 16 bases between.

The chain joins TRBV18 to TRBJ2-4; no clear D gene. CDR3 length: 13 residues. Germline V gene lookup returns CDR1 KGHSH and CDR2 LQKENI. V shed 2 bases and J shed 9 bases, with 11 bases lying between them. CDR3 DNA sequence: TGTGCCAGCTCACCAAGTGAACCGGGCATTCAGTACTTC. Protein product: CASSPSEPGIQYF.

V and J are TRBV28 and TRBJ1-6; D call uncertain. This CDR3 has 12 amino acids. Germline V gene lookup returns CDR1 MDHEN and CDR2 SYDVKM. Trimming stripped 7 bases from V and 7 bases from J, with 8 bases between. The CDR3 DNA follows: TGTGCCAGCACTACCTCGAATTCACCCCTCCACTTT. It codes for CASTTSNSPLHF.

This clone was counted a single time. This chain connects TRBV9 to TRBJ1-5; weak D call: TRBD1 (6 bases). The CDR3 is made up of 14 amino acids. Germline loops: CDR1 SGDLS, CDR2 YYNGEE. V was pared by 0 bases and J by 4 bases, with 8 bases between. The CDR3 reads CASSVGQENQPQHF. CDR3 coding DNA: TGTGCCAGCAGCGTAGGACAGGAAAATCAGCCCCAGCATTTT. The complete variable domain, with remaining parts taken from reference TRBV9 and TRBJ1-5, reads DSGVTQTPKHLITATGQRVTLRCSPRSGDLSVYWYQQSLDQGLQFLIQYYNGEERAKGNILERFSAQQFPDLHSELNLSSLELGDSALYFCASSVGQENQPQHFGDGTRLSIL.

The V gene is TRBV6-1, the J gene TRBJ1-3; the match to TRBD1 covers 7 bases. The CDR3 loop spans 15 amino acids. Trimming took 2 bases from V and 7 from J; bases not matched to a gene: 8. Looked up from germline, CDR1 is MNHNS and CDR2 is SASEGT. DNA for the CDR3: TGTGCCAGCAGTGAACAGGGGGGCGCATTGAACACCATATATTTT. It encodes CASSEQGGALNTIYF.

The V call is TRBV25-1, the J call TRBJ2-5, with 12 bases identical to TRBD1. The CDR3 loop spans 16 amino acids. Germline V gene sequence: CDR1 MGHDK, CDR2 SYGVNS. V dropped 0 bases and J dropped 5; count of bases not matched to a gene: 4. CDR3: CASSEYGTGGFETQYF. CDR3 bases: TGTGCCAGCAGTGAATATGGGACAGGGGGCTTTGAGACCCAGTACTTC.

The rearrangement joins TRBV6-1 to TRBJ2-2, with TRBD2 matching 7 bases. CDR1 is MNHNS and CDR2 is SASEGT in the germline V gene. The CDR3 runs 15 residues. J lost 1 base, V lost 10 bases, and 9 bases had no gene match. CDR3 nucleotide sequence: TGTGCCACCCCGGGCGGGGGAGGGAACACCGGGGAGCTGTTTTTT. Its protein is CATPGGGGNTGELFF.

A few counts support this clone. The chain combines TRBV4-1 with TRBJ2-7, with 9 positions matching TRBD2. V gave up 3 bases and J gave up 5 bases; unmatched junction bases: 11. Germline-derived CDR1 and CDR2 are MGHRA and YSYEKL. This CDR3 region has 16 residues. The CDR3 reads CASSHPLGTSTHEQYF. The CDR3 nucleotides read TGCGCCAGCAGCCATCCGCTAGGGACTAGCACCCACGAGCAGTACTTC.

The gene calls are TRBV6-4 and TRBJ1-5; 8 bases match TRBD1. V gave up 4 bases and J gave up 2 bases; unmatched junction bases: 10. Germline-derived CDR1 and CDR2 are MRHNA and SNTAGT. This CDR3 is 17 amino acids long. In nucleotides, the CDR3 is TGTGCCAGCAGTGGCCCGACAGGGGTCGGGCGCAATCAGCCCCAGCATTTT. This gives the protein CASSGPTGVGRNQPQHF.

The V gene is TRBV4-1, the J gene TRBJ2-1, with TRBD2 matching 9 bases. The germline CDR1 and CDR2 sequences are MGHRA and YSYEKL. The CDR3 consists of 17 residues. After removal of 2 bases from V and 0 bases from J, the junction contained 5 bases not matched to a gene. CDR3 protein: CASSQSGGPSSYNEQFF. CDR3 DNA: TGCGCCAGCAGCCAAAGCGGGGGGCCAAGCTCCTACAATGAGCAGTTCTTC.

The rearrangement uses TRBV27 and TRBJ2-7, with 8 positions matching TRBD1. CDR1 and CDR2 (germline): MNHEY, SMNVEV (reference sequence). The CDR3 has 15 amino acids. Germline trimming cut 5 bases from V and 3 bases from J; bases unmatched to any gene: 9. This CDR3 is CASSPRTGWGYEQYF. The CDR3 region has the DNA TGTGCCAGCAGTCCTCGGACAGGGTGGGGCTACGAGCAGTACTTC.

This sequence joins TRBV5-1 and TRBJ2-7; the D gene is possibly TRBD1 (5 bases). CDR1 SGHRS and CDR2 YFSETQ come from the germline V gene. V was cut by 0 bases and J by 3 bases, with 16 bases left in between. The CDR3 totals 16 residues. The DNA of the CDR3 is TGCGCCAGCAGCTTGGCCGGGCAGGGATCGTTCTACGAGCAGTACTTC. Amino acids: CASSLAGQGSFYEQYF.

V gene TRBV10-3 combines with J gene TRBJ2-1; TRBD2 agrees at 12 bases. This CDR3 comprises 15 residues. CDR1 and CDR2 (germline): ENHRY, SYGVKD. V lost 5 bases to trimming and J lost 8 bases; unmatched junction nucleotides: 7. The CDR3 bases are TGTGCCATCAGTTCTAGCGGGAGGGCCCGGGATGAGCAGTTCTTC. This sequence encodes CAISSSGRARDEQFF.

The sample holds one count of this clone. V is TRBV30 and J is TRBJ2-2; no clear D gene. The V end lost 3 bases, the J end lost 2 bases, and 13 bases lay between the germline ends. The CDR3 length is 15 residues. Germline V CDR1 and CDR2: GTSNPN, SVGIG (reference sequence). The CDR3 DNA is TGTGCCTGGAGGCTCCGCACTTCAAACACCGGGGAGCTGTTTTTT. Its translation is CAWRLRTSNTGELFF.

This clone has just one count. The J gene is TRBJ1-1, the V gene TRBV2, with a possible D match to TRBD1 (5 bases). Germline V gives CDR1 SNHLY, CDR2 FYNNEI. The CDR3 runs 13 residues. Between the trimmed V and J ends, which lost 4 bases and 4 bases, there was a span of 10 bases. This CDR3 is CASSGGQGTEAFF. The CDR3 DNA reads TGTGCCAGCAGTGGAGGTCAGGGCACTGAAGCTTTCTTT.

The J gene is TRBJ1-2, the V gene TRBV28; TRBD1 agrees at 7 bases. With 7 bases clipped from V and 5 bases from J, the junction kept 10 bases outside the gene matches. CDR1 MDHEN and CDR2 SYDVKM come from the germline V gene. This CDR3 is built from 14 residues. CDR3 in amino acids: CASIQGGGGYGYTF. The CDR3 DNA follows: TGTGCCAGCATCCAAGGAGGGGGCGGGTATGGCTACACCTTC.

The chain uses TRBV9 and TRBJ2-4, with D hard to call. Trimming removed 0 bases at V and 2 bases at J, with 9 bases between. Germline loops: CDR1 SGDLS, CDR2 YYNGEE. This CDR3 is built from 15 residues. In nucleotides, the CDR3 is TGTGCCAGCAGCGTAGTGGGCGAACCCAAAAACATTCAGTACTTC. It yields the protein CASSVVGEPKNIQYF.

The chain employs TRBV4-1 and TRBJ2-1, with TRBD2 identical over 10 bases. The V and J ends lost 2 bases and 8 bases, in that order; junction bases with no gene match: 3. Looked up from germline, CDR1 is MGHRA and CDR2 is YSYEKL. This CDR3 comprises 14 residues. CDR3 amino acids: CASSQSGRADEQFF. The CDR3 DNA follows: TGCGCCAGCAGCCAAAGCGGGAGGGCCGATGAGCAGTTCTTC.

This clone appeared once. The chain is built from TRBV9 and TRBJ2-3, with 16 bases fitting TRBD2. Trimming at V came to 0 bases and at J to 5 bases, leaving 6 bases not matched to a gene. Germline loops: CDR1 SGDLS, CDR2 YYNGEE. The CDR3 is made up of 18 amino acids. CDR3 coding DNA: TGTGCCAGCAGCGTAGAGGGACTAGCGGGGGGGCCAAGAGATACGCAGTATTTT. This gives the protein CASSVEGLAGGPRDTQYF.

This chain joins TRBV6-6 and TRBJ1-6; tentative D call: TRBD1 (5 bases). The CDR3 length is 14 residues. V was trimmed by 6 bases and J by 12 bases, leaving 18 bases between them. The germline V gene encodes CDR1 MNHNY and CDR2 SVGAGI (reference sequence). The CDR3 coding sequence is TGTGCCAGCAGCCCTGACCAACCCGGGGGACCCCTCCACTTT. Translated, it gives CASSPDQPGGPLHF.

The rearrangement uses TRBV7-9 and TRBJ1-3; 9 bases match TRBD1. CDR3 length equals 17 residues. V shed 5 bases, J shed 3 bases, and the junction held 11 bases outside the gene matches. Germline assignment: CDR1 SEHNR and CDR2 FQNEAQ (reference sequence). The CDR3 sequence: CASSPPLRTGDGNTIYF. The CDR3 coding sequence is TGTGCCAGCAGCCCCCCCTTAAGGACAGGGGATGGAAACACCATATATTTT.

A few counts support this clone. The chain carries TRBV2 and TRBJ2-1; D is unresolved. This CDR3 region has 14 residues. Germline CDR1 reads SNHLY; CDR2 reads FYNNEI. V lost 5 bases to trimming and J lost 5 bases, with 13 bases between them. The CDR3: CASSSRLLNNEQFF. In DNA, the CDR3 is TGTGCCAGCAGTTCTAGACTCCTTAACAATGAGCAGTTCTTC.

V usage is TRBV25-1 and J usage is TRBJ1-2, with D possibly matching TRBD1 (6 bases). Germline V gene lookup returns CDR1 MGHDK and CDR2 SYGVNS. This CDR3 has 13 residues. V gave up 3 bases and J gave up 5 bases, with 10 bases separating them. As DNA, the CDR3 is TGTGCCAGCAGTGACCGGACAGCATATGGCTACACCTTC. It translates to CASSDRTAYGYTF.

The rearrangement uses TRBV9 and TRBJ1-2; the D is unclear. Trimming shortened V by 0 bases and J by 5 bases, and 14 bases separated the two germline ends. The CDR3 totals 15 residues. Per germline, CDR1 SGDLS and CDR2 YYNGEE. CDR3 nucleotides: TGTGCCAGCAGCGTAGTCCCCAGTGAGGGATATGGCTACACCTTC. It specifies CASSVVPSEGYGYTF.

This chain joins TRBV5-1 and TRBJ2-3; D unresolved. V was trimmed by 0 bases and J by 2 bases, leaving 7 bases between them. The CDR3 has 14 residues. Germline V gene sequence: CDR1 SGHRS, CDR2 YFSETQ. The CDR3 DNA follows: TGCGCCAGCAGCTTGGCTCCAGACACAGATACGCAGTATTTT. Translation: CASSLAPDTDTQYF.

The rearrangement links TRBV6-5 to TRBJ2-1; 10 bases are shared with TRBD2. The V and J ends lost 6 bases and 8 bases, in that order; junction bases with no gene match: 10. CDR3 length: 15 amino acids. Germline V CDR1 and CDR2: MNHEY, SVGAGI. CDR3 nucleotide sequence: TGTGCCAGCAGCGGTTCCCTAGCGGGAGTTCATGAGCAGTTCTTC. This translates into CASSGSLAGVHEQFF.